Sequencing of this T cell receptor beta chain was carried out in a study of T cells in Graves' hyperthyroidism and ophthalmopathy. Study outcomes and limitations: Stable hyperthyroidism and ophthalmopathy were separated using 13 V-J signatures.

The CDR3 has 16 amino acids. Germline V CDR1 and CDR2: DFQATT, SNEGSKA (reference sequence). There were TCR beta CDR3 regions amplified from RNA transcripts. Carried out on the TCR CDR3, a first-round RT-PCR used the HTBI primer set. Using its own MiXCR run on the multiplex PCR reads, TCRdb lists one record per CDR3 protein. The sample lists 500,000 to 800,000 distinct CDR3 sequences; roughly 14% were seen once. Patients were excluded for uncontrolled infection, other autoimmune disease, pregnancy or lactation. Diagnostic assessment was based on clinical symptoms, serum thyroxine and TRAb, thyroid ultrasound and orbital computed tomography. Extraction of PBMCs used roughly 9.6 ml of fresh peripheral blood. Comment on this clonotype: What it binds is unknown. A much larger clone lies a single base off, so this may be a read error.

The sequence was obtained from a woman aged 45 to 65 with Graves' ophthalmopathy. The chain carries TRBV20-1 and TRBJ1-5; TRBD1 agrees at 9 bases. The sequenced material came from blood. In nucleotides, the CDR3 is TGCAGTGCTATCAGGTCGGGACAGGGTAGCGATCAGCCCCAGCATTTT. Translating gives CSAIRSGQGSDQPQHF.